Listed here are 9 T cell receptor beta chains from one sample, sequenced in a study of blood T cells in healthy people across ages (dated by TCRdb to between 2014 and 2016). The library was generated by 5' RACE. TCRdb shows the sequencer as Illumina HiSeq 2500. The second PCR ran for about 6 to 12 cycles and used a J-beta primer mix along with a sample-barcoded 5' primer. The public reads were run again by TCRdb, first through fastp at Q25 and then through MiXCR, and only productive beta chains were kept. Each entry is one CDR3 protein sequence, shown with its most common DNA and genes. This sample comprises 1.5 million to 2 million distinct CDR3 sequences, approximately 30% of them detected only once. Of the sample, over 7% falls within the top ten clones. The sequencing sample was made of blood. These receptors were obtained from a woman between 25 and 40 years old in good health.

This clonotype was detected only a few times. This rearrangement joins TRBV30 to TRBJ2-7; D unclear. Germline V gene data show CDR1 as GTSNPN and CDR2 as SVGIG (reference sequence). This CDR3 comprises 13 residues. Trimming took off 4 bases at V and 5 bases at J, with 15 bases between the two ends. The CDR3 here is CAWTGQLGDEQYF. The CDR3, as DNA: TGTGCCTGGACAGGTCAGCTTGGAGACGAGCAGTACTTC.

This clonotype has just a few counts. J is TRBJ2-5 and V is TRBV4-1; 10 positions match TRBD1. Per the germline V gene, CDR1 is MGHRA and CDR2 is YSYEKL. J lost 11 bases, V lost 1 base, and 22 bases had no gene match. This CDR3 is built from 19 residues. This CDR3 reads CASSQAPLRSGQGSGEQYF. The CDR3 bases are TGCGCCAGCAGCCAAGCGCCACTCAGATCGGGACAGGGGTCAGGTGAGCAGTACTTC.

This chain joins TRBV6-2 or TRBV6-3 and TRBJ2-1; the match to TRBD2 covers 7 bases. Germline V gene sequence: CDR1 MNHEY, CDR2 SVGEGT. With 2 bases clipped from V and 9 bases from J, the junction kept 13 bases outside the gene matches. There are 16 residues in the CDR3. The CDR3 here is CASSYPRTRMDPEQFF. The CDR3 DNA follows: TGTGCCAGCAGTTACCCTCGGACTAGGATGGATCCTGAGCAGTTCTTC.

Ten or more counts support this clonotype. The V call is TRBV5-1, the J call TRBJ2-3; D is ambiguous. The CDR3 sequence is 12 residues long. In germline, CDR1 is SGHRS, CDR2 YFSETQ. The germline V and J ends were trimmed by 0 bases and 10 bases, with 9 bases remaining between them. CDR3 sequence: CASSLEGTPQYF. The CDR3 nucleotides are TGCGCCAGCAGCTTGGAGGGAACCCCGCAGTATTTT.

This clonotype was seen more than once but under ten times. V is TRBV27 and J is TRBJ1-5; 10 nucleotides match TRBD1. The J segment lost 6 bases and the V segment lost 4 bases, leaving 12 bases of the junction unmatched. Per the germline V gene, CDR1 is MNHEY and CDR2 is SMNVEV (reference sequence). The CDR3 loop spans 17 amino acids. CDR3 in amino acids: CASSSVSTGGAGQPQHF. CDR3 coding DNA: TGTGCCAGCAGTTCCGTGTCGACAGGGGGCGCCGGTCAGCCCCAGCATTTT.

This clonotype was counted only a few times. This chain joins TRBV20-1 and TRBJ1-2, with a weak D call TRBD1 (5 bases). The CDR3 is 13 residues long. V was pared by 3 bases and J by 4 bases, with 12 bases between. CDR1 and CDR2 from the germline V gene are DFQATT and SNEGSKA (reference sequence). The CDR3 reads CSARPETAYGYTF. The CDR3 bases are TGCAGTGCTAGGCCCGAGACAGCCTATGGCTACACCTTC.

This clonotype was found a few times. This chain links TRBV20-1 with TRBJ2-7, with 8 positions matching TRBD1. Germline CDR1 is DFQATT and CDR2 is SNEGSKA (reference sequence). CDR3 size: 14 residues. With 1 base clipped from V and 3 bases from J, the junction kept 5 bases outside the gene matches. CDR3 region: CSARARTGNYEQYF. The CDR3 bases are TGCAGTGCTAGAGCTCGGACAGGGAACTACGAGCAGTACTTC.

The chain couples TRBV20-1 to TRBJ2-7; D remains ambiguous. Looked up from germline, CDR1 is DFQATT and CDR2 is SNEGSKA (reference sequence). This CDR3 is built from 12 residues. V dropped 3 bases and J dropped 2 bases, with 8 bases sitting between them. The CDR3 DNA follows: TGCAGTGCTAGGGCTTACGCCTACGAGCAGTACTTC. This gives the protein CSARAYAYEQYF.

The chain uses TRBV3-1 and TRBJ2-5; no clear D. The V gene's germline CDR1 is LGHDT and CDR2 YNNKEL (reference sequence). This CDR3 is 12 amino acids long. Trimming removed 0 bases at V and 6 bases at J, with 5 bases between. The CDR3 DNA is TGTGCCAGCAGCCAAGAAAAGAAGACCCAGTACTTC. Translated, it gives CASSQEKKTQYF.